Listed below are T cell receptor beta chains from one sample, sequenced in a study of cytomegalovirus exposure and HLA in healthy donors. Method: immunoSEQ multiplex PCR; TCRdb's copy keeps in-frame clones and lacks some. There are about 240,000 clones in the sample; about 90% occur only once, and around 1.2% lies in the top ten. The sequencing input was PBMCs. All receptors derive from a woman aged 25 to 39 in good health and CMV-seropositive. Both conserved end residues are part of each CDR3. Clone size appears in some rows only: once, few, many, or a class for an expanded clone.

.,TRBV19,CASSPRQGSTDTQYF
.,TRBV7-3,CASSPGAGNWEQFF
.,TRBV4-1,CASSQRDLARHEQYF
.,TRBV19,CASSMASGTYEQYF
.,TRBV4-1,CASSQGTSGRFGEQYF
once,TRBV29-1,CSVQTSGSYEQYF
.,TRBV10-2,CASSDRVTGELFF
.,TRBV6-1,CASRLTGSAYEQYF
.,TRBV28,CASLAVGAGGIGEQYF
few,TRBV11-3,CASSLGTGRTYEQYF
.,TRBV27,CASSSPGQGDQPQHF
.,TRBV30,CAWSVLAGEHEQFF
.,TRBV7-8,CASSSQGRLVDTQYF
.,TRBV27,CASRPGTGPYGYTF